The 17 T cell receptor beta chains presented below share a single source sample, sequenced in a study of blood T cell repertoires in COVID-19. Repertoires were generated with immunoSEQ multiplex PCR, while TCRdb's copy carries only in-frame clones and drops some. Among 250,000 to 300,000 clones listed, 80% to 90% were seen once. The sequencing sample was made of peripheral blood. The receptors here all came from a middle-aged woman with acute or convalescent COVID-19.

The CDR3 loop is CASSLVGQGIYGYTF. CDR3 DNA sequence: TGTGCCAGCAGCTTGGTTGGCCAGGGGATTTATGGCTACACCTTC. This sequence joins TRBV5-6 and TRBJ1-2; possible D gene TRBD1, 6 bases. This CDR3 is built from 15 residues. Trimming removed 0 bases from V and 5 bases from J, with 14 bases in between. Germline V gives CDR1 SGHDT, CDR2 YYEEEE.

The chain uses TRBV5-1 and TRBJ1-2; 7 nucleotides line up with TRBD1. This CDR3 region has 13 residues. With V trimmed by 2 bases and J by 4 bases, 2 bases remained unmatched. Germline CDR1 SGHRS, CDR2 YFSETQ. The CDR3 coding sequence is TGCGCCAGCAGCTTCCCAGGGGGCTATGGCTACACCTTC. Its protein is CASSFPGGYGYTF.

CDR3 sequence reads: CASSQRPEGAVGELFF. CDR3 nucleotides: TGTGCCAGCAGCCAGAGGCCGGAGGGGGCCGTCGGGGAGCTGTTTTTT. This chain uses TRBV4-2 with TRBJ2-2, with TRBD1 as a possible D gene (7 bases). The CDR3 runs to 16 residues. V lost 3 bases to trimming and J lost 7 bases, with 18 bases between them. Per the germline V gene, CDR1 is LGHNA and CDR2 is YNFKEQ.

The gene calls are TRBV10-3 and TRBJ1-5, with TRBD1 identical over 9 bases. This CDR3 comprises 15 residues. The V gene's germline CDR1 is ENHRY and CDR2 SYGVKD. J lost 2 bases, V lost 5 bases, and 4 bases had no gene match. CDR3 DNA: TGTGCCATCAGTCCGGGACAGGGCGGCAATCAGCCCCAGCATTTT. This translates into CAISPGQGGNQPQHF.

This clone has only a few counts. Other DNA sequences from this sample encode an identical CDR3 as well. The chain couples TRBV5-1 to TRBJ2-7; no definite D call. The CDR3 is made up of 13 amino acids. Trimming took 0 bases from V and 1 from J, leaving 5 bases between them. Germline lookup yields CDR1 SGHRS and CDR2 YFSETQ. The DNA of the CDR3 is TGCGCCAGCAGCTTGGACGGGTCCTACGAGCAGTACGTC. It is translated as CASSLDGSYEQYV.

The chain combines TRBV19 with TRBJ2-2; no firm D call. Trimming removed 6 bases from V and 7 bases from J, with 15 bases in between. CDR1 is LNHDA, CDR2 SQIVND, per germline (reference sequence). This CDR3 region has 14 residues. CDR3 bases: TGTGCCAGTAGGCAGGCCGGTATGAACGGGGAGCTGTTTTTT. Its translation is CASRQAGMNGELFF.

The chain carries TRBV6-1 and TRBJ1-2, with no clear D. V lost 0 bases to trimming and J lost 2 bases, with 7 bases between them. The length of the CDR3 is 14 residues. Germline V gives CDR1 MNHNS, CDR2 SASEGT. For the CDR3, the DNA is TGTGCCAGCAGTGAAGCCTGGCGGAACTATGGCTACACCTTC. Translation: CASSEAWRNYGYTF.

For the CDR3, the DNA is TGTGCCAGCAGTTACCGACCCAGGACCTACGAGCAGTACGTC. This sequence encodes CASSYRPRTYEQYV. V gene TRBV6-6 combines with J gene TRBJ2-7; D unresolved. The germline V gene has CDR1 MNHNY and CDR2 SVGAGI (reference sequence). The V end lost 2 bases, the J end lost 2 bases, and 10 bases lay between the germline ends. This CDR3 has 14 residues.

This chain's CDR3 is CASSTAGGRYGYTF. CDR3 DNA sequence: TGTGCCAGCAGCACTGCAGGGGGCCGCTATGGCTACACCTTC. This chain connects TRBV6-5 to TRBJ1-2; 8 bases fit TRBD1. The CDR3 extends over 14 amino acids. Per germline, CDR1 MNHEY and CDR2 SVGAGI. V shed 6 bases, J shed 4 bases, and the junction held 7 bases outside the gene matches.

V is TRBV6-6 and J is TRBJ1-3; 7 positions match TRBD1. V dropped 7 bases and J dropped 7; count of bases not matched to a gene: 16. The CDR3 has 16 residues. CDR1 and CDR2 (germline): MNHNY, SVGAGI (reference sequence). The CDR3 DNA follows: TGTGCCAGCACCCCTGAGGGTGGGCAGGGGGTTAACACCATATATTTT. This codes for CASTPEGGQGVNTIYF.

CDR3 region: CASRRDRGSYEQYV. The CDR3 DNA follows: TGCGCCAGCAGACGGGACAGGGGGTCCTACGAGCAGTACGTC. The chain uses TRBV10-2 and TRBJ2-7, with 11 nucleotides matching TRBD1. Germline V gene lookup returns CDR1 WSHSY and CDR2 SAAADI. The CDR3 is made up of 14 amino acids. V gave up 6 bases and J gave up 1 base; unmatched junction bases: 2.

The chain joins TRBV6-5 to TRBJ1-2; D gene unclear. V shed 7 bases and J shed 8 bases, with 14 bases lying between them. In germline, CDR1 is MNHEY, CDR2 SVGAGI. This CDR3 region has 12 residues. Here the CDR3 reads CASKRERGGYTF. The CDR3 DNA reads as TGTGCCAGCAAGCGAGAGCGCGGAGGCTACACCTTC.

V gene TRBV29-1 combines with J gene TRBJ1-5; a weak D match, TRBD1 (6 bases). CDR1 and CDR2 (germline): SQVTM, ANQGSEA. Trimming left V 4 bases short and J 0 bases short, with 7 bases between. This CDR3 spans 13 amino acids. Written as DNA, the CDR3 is TGCAGCGTTGGGACAGATAGCAATCAGCCCCAGCATTTT. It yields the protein CSVGTDSNQPQHF.

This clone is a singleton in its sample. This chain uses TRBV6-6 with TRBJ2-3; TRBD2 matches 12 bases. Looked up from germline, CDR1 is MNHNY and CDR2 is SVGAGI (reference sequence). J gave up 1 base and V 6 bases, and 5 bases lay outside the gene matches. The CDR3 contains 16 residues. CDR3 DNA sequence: TGTGCCAGCAGGCCTCGACTAGCGGGGGGCACAGATACGCAGTATTTT. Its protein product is CASRPRLAGGTDTQYF.

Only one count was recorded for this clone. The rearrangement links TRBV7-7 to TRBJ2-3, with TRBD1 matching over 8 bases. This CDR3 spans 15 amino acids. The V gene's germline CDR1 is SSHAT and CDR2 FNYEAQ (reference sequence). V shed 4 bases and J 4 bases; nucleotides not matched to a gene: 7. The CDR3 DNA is TGTGCCAGCAGCTCAATAGGACAGGGAGCAGATACGCAGTATTTT. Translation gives CASSSIGQGADTQYF.

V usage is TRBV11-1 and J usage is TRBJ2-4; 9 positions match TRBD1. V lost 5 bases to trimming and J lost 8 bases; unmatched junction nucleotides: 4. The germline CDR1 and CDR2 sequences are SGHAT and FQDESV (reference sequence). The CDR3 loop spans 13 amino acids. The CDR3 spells CASSRTGVDIQYF. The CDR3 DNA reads TGTGCCAGCAGCCGGACAGGGGTGGACATTCAGTACTTC.

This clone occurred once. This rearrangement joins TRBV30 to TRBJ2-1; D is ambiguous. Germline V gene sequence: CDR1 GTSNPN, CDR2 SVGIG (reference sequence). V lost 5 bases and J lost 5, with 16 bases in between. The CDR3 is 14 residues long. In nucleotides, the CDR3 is TGTGCCTGGGAGAAGACAATTCCCAACAATGAGCAGTTCTTC. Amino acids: CAWEKTIPNNEQFF.